Included here is one T cell receptor beta chain sequence, with context. This sample stems from a study of human T cells and chemical hapten exposure. Study details: Alopecia universalis, totalis or areata was present in patients who were mostly female.

Per the germline V gene, CDR1 is SQVTM and CDR2 is ANQGSEA. The CDR3 loop spans 15 amino acids. V was pared by 4 bases and J by 4 bases, with 4 bases of the junction left unmatched. TCRdb re-analysed the RACE reads in MiXCR, keeping a single row per CDR3 protein. The top ten hold less than 2.5% of the sample, which has fewer than 100,000 distinct CDR3 sequences, around 12% seen once. As to time point: patch test 1, 2 weeks after DPC sensitization. The treatment is: therapeutic diphenylcyclopropenone sensitization with weekly scalp DPC. The material sequenced was whole blood, taken in connection with sensitization to the hapten diphenylcyclopropenone (DPC). The chain carries TRBV29-1 and TRBJ2-5, with 15 bases matching TRBD2. The receptor comes from a middle-aged woman with alopecia areata. Some clones in this sample may be carry-over from other donors' samples. The chain's CDR3 is CSVAGLAGGPETQYF. The CDR3 bases are TGCAGCGTTGCCGGACTAGCGGGAGGGCCAGAGACCCAGTACTTC.